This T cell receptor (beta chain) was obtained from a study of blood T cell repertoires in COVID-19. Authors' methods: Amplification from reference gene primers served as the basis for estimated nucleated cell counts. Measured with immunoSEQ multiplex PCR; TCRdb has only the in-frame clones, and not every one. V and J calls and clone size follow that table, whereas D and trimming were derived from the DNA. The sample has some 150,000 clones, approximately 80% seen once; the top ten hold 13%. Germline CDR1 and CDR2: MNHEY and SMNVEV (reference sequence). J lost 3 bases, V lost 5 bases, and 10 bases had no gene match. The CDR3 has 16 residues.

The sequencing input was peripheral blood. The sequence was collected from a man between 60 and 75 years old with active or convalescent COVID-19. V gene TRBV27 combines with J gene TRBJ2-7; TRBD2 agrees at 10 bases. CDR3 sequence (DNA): TGTGCCAGCAGTGCCCCTCTAGCGGGAGATAACTACGAGCAGTACTTC. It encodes CASSAPLAGDNYEQYF.